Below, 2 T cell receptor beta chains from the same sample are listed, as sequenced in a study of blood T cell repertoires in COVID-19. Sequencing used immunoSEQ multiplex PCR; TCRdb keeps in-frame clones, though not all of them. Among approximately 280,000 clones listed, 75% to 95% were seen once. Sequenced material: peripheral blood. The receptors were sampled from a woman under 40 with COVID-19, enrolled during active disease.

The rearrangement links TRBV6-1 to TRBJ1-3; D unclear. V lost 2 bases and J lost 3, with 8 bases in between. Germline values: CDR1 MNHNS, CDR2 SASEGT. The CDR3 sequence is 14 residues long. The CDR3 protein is CASSEIQYGNTIYF. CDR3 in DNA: TGTGCCAGCAGTGAAATCCAGTATGGAAACACCATATATTTT.

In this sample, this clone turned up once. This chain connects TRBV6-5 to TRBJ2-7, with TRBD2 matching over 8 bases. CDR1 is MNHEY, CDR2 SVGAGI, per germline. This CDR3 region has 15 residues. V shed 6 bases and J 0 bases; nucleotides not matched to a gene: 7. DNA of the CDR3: TGTGCCAGCAGCCCGGGGGGGGGCTTCTCCTACGAGCAGTACTTC. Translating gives CASSPGGGFSYEQYF.